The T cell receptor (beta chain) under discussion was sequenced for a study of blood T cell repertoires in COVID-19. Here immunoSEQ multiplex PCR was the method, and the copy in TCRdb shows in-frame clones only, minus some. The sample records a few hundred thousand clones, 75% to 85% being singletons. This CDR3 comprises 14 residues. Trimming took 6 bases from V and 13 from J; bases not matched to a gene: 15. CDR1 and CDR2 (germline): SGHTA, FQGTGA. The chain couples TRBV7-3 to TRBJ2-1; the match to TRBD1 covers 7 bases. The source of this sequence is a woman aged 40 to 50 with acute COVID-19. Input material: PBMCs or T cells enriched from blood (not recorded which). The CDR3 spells CASSRAEKGQPQFF. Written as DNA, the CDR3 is TGTGCCAGCAGTCGCGCTGAAAAGGGACAGCCACAGTTCTTC.